This TCR beta chain appears in the sequencing data of a study of T cell repertoires in cytomegalovirus infection. The germline V gene has CDR1 MGHRA and CDR2 YSYEKL. V lost 3 bases, J lost 9 bases, and 10 bases stayed unmatched. The CDR3 covers 17 residues. Using its own MiXCR run on the reads, TCRdb lists one record per CDR3 protein. The sample carries about 230,000 distinct CDR3 sequences, about 23% recorded once. The material sequenced was CD8+ T cells from PBMCs. This chain connects TRBV4-1 to TRBJ2-1, with 14 bases identical to TRBD2. This TCR came from a human donor in good health (CMV status not recorded). Some clones in this sample may be carry-over from other donors' samples. CDR3 amino acids: CASSQGTSGGRGGEQFF. CDR3 DNA: TGCGCCAGCAGCCAGGGGACTAGCGGGGGTCGAGGAGGTGAGCAGTTCTTC.